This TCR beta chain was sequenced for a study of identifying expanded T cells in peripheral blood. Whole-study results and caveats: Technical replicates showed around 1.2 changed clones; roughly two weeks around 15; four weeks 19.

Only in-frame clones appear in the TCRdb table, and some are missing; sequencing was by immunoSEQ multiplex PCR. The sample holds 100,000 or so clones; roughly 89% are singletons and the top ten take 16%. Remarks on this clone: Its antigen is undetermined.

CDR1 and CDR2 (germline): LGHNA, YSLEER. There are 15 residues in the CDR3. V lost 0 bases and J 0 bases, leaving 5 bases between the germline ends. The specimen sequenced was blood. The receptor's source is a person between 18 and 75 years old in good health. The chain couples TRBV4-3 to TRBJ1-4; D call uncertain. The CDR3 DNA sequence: TGCGCCAGCAGCCAAGATGCCCCAACTAATGAAAAACTGTTTTTT. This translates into CASSQDAPTNEKLFF.